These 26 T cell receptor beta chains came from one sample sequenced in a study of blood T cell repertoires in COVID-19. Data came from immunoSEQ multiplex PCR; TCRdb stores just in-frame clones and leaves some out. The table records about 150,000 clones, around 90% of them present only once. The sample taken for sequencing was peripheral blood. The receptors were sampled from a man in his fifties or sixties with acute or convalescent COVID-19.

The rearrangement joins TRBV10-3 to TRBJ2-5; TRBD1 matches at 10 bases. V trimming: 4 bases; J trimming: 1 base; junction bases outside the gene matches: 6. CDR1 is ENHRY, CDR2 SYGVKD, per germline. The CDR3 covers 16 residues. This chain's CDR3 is CAISGTGGSFQETQYF. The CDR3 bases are TGTGCCATCAGTGGGACAGGGGGGTCCTTCCAAGAGACCCAGTACTTC.

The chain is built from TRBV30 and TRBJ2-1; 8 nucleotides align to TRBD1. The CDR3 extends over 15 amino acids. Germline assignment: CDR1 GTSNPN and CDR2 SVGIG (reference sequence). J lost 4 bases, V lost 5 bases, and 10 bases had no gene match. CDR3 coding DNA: TGTGCCTGGGCGACTGGGACAGGTCCGTACAATGAGCAGTTCTTC. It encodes CAWATGTGPYNEQFF.

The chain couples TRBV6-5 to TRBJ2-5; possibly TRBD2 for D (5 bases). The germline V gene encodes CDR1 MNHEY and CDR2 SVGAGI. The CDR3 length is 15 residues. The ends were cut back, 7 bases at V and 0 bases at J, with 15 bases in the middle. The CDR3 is CASNVDSQYQETQYF. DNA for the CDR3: TGTGCCAGCAACGTGGACTCCCAGTACCAAGAGACCCAGTACTTC.

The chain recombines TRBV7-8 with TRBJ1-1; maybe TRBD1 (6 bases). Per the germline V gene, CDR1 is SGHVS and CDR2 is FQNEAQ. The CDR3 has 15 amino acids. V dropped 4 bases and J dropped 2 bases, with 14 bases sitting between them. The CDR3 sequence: CASSYYRAENTEAFF. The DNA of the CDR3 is TGTGCCAGCAGCTACTACAGGGCAGAAAACACTGAAGCTTTCTTT.

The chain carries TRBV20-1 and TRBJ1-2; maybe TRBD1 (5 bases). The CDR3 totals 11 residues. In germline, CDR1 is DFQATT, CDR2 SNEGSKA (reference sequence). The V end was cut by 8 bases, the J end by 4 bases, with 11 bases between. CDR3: CSTRQFYGYTF. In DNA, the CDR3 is TGCAGTACTCGACAGTTCTATGGCTACACCTTC.

This CDR3 reads CSAYRLYEQYF. CDR3 nucleotides: TGCAGTGCCTATCGTCTCTACGAGCAGTACTTC. The rearrangement joins TRBV20-1 to TRBJ2-7; D is unresolved. V was pared by 6 bases and J by 3 bases, with 9 bases between. This CDR3 is 11 amino acids long. Germline lookup yields CDR1 DFQATT and CDR2 SNEGSKA (reference sequence).

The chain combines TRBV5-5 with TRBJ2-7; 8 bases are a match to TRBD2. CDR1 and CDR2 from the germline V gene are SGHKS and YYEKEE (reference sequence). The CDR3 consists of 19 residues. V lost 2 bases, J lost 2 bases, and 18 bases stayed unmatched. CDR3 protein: CASSFSGVLAGGPPYEQYF. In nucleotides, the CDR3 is TGTGCCAGCAGCTTTTCGGGGGTTCTAGCGGGCGGCCCACCCTACGAGCAGTACTTC.

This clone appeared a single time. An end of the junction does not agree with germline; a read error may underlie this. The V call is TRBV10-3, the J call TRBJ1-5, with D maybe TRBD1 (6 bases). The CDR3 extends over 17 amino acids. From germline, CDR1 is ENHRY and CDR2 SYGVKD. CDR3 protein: CATSEEGIRGRNQPQHF. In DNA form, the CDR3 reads TGTGCCACCAGTGAGGAAGGCATCAGGGGAAGAAATCAGCCCCAGCATTTT.

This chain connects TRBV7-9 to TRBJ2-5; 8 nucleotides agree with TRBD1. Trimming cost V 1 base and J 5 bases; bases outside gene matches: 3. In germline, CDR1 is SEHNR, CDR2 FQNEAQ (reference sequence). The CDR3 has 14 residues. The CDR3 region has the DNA TGTGCCAGCAGCTTAGGGACAGGGCGCGAGACCCAGTACTTC. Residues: CASSLGTGRETQYF.

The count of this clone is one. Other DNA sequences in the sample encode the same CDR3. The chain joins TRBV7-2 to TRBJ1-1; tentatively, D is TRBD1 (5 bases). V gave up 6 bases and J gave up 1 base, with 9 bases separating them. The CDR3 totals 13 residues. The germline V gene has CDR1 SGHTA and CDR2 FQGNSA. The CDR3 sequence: CASSSGQNTEAFF. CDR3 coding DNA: TGTGCCAGCAGTTCAGGACAGAACACTGAAGCTTTCTTT. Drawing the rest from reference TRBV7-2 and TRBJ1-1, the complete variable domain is GAGVSQSPSNKVTEKGKDVELRCDPISGHTALYWYRQSLGQGLEFLIYFQGNSAPDKSGLPSDRFSAERTGGSVSTLTIQRTQQEDSAVYLCASSSGQNTEAFFGQGTRLTVV.

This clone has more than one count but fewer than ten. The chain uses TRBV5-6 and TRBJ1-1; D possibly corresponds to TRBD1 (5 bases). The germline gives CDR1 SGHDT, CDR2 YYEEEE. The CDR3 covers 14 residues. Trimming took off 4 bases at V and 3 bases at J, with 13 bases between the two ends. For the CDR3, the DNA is TGTGCCAGCAGCGGGAGGGGCTCTTACACTGAAGCTTTCTTT. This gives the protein CASSGRGSYTEAFF.

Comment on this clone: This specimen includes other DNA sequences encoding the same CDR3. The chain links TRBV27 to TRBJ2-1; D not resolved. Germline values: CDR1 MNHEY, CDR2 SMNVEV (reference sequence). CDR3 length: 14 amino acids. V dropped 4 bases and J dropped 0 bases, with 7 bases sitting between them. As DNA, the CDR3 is TGTGCCAGCAGTTCTCCTAGCTCCTACAATGAGCAGTTCTTC. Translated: CASSSPSSYNEQFF.

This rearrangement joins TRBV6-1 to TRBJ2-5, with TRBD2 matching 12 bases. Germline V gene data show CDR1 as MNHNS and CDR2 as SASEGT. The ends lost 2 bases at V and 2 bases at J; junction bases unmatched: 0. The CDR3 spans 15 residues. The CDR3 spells CASSELAGGQETQYF. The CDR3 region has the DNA TGTGCCAGCAGTGAACTAGCGGGAGGGCAAGAGACCCAGTACTTC.

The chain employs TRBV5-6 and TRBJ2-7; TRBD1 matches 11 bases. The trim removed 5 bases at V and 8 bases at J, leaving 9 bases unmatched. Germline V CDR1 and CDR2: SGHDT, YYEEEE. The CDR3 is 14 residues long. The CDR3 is CASRDRGHLMQQYV. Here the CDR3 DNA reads TGTGCCAGCAGGGACAGGGGGCACCTTATGCAGCAGTACGTC.

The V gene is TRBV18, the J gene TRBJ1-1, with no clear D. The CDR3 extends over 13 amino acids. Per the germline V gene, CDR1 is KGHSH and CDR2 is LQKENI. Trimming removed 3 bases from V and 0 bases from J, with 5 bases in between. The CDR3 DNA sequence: TGTGCCAGCTCACCCGGGGTGAACACTGAAGCTTTCTTT. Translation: CASSPGVNTEAFF.

The CDR3 region has the DNA TGCGCCAGCAGTCCCAACAGGGCTAATGAAAAACTGTTTTTT. This translates into CASSPNRANEKLFF. The chain recombines TRBV10-1 with TRBJ1-4; possibly TRBD1 for D (6 bases). CDR3 size: 14 residues. Trimming removed 5 bases at V and 3 bases at J, with 10 bases between. From germline, CDR1 is WNHNN and CDR2 SYGVQD (reference sequence).

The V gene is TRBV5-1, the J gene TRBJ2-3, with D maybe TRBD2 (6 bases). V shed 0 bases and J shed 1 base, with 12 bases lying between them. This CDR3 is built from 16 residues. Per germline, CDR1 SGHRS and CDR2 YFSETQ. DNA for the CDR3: TGCGCCAGCAGCTTGGGAGTATCGGGGGGCACAGATACGCAGTATTTT. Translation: CASSLGVSGGTDTQYF.

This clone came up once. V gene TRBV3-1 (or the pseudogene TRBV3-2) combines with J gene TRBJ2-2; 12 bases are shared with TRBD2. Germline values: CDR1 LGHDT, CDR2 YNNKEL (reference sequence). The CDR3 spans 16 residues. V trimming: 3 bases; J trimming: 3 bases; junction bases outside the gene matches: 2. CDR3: CASSQGTSGYTGELFF. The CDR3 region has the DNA TGTGCCAGCAGCCAGGGGACTAGCGGGTACACCGGGGAGCTGTTTTTT.

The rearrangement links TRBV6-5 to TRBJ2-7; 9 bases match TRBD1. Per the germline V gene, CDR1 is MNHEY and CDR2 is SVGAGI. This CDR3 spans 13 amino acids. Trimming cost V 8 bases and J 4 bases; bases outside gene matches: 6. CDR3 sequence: CASGRTGAYEQYF. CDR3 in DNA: TGTGCCAGCGGGAGGACAGGGGCTTACGAGCAGTACTTC.

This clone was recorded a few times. In nucleotides, the CDR3 is TGTGCCAGCAGCCCCTGGAACACCGGGGAGCTGTTTTTT. Its protein product is CASSPWNTGELFF. The chain combines TRBV11-3 with TRBJ2-2, with D uncertain. This CDR3 is built from 13 residues. Germline CDR1 reads SGHNT; CDR2 reads YENEEA. The V end lost 5 bases, the J end lost 1 base, and 5 bases lay between the germline ends.

CDR3 in DNA: TGTGCCAGCAGTGAATGGGACTACACAGATACGCAGTATTTT. It encodes CASSEWDYTDTQYF. This chain joins TRBV6-1 and TRBJ2-3, with 7 bases that match TRBD2. J was trimmed by 2 bases and V by 2 bases; bases with no gene match: 1. The CDR3 sequence is 14 residues long. Looked up from germline, CDR1 is MNHNS and CDR2 is SASEGT.

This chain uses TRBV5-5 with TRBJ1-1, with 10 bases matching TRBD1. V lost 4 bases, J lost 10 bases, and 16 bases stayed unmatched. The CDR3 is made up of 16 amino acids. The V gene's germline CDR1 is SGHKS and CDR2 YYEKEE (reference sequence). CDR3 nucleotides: TGTGCCAGCAGCCGTGAGCCGGGACAGGGGCCTCGGGGAGCTTTCTTT. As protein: CASSREPGQGPRGAFF.

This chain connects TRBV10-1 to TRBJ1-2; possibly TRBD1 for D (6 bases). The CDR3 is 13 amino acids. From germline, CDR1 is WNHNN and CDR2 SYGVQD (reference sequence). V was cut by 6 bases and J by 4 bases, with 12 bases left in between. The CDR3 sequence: CASSRGAGYGYTF. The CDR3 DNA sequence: TGCGCCAGCAGCCGGGGGGCTGGCTATGGCTACACCTTC.

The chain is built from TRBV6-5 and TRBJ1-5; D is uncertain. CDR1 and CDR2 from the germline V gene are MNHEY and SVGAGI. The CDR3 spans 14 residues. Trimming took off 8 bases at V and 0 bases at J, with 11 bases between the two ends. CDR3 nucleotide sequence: TGTGCCAGCGAGGCGCTCCGTAGCAATCAGCCCCAGCATTTT. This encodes CASEALRSNQPQHF.

Here the CDR3 reads CATSLATSTDTQYF. As DNA, the CDR3 is TGTGCCACTAGCTTAGCGACTAGCACAGATACGCAGTATTTT. This chain joins TRBV19 and TRBJ2-3, with D perhaps TRBD2 (5 bases). Between the trimmed V and J ends, which lost 10 bases and 0 bases, there was a span of 14 bases. Germline V gene data show CDR1 as LNHDA and CDR2 as SQIVND (reference sequence). CDR3 size: 14 residues.

The CDR3 region has the DNA TGTGCCATCAGTGACCCCACAGGGCGGCAGCCCCAGCATTTT. This gives the protein CAISDPTGRQPQHF. This chain links TRBV10-3 with TRBJ1-5; D may be TRBD1 (6 bases). Germline CDR1 reads ENHRY; CDR2 reads SYGVKD. The V end lost 3 bases, the J end lost 7 bases, and 13 bases lay between the germline ends. This CDR3 region has 14 residues.